This entry describes one T cell receptor (beta chain). The antigen remains unidentified. The source of the sample is a study of T cell responses to AZD1222 COVID-19 vaccine. General observations from the study: Receipt of two AZD1222 doses was followed by a rise in Spike-specific TCR breadth and depth. Across spike, vaccine-associated CD4 TCRs were found, dominant at 160-218 and 743-854. Reportedly, nearly half of unique spike TCRs recognized epitopes outside B.1.351/B.1.1.7 mutations.

Using immunoSEQ multiplex PCR, the repertoire was profiled, and TCRdb retains in-frame clones only, with some absent. Among about 55,000 clones listed, roughly 80% were seen once. CDR3 length: 11 amino acids. V was clipped by 3 bases and J by 5 bases, with 8 bases between them. Per the germline V gene, CDR1 is DFQATT and CDR2 is SNEGSKA (reference sequence). Sequences were derived from peripheral blood, sampled on day 0 of AZD1222 vaccination. The rearrangement uses TRBV20-1 and TRBJ2-7; D is unclear. The clonotype comes from an adult in good health. CDR3 protein: CSASSVNEQYF. The CDR3 region has the DNA TGCAGTGCTAGCTCGGTAAACGAGCAGTACTTC.